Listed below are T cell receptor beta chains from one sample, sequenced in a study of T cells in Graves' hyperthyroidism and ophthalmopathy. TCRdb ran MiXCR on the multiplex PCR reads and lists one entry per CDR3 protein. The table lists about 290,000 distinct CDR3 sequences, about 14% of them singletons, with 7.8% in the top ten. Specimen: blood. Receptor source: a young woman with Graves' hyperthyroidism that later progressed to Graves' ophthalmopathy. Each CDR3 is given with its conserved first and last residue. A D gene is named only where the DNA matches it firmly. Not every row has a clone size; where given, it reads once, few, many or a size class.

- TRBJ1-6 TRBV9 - CASSVAEGLRGALHF TGTGCCAGCAGCGTAGCTGAAGGTCTCCGGGGAGCCCTCCACTTT
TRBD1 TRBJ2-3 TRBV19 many CASRGDRGDTQYF TGTGCCAGTAGGGGGGACAGAGGAGATACGCAGTATTTT
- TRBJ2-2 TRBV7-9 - CASSSWIFTGELFF TGTGCCAGCAGCTCCTGGATATTTACCGGGGAGCTGTTTTTT
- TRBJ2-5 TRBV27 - CASSRGYEETQYF TGTGCCAGCAGCAGAGGTTACGAAGAGACCCAGTACTTC
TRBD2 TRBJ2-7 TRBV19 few CASSMGTSGSNYIYEQYF TGTGCCAGTAGTATGGGGACTAGCGGATCAAATTACATCTACGAGCAGTACTTC
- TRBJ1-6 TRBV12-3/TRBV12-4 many CASSTGEGYNSPLHF TGTGCCAGCAGTACGGGGGAGGGGTATAATTCACCCCTCCACTTT
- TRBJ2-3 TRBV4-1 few CASSQLLGGGVTDTQYF TGCGCCAGCAGCCAGCTCCTAGGGGGGGGTGTGACAGATACGCAGTATTTT
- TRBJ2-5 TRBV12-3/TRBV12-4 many CASSFRGTQYF TGTGCCAGCAGTTTCCGGGGGACCCAGTACTTC
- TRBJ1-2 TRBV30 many CAWSVGRDYGYTF TGTGCCTGGAGTGTCGGCAGGGACTATGGCTACACCTTC
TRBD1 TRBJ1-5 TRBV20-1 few CSAAGTGLDQPQHF TGCAGTGCGGCCGGGACAGGGTTAGATCAGCCCCAGCATTTT
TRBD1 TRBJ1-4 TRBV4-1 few CASSQEWTGLSKLFF TGCGCCAGCAGCCAAGAGTGGACAGGGCTGTCAAAACTGTTTTTT
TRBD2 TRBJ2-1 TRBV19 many CASSYRRPSGRANEQFF TGTGCCAGTAGTTATAGAAGGCCTAGCGGGAGGGCCAATGAGCAGTTCTTC
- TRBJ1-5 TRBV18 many CASSPETGGNQPQHF TGTGCCAGCTCACCAGAGACGGGGGGCAATCAGCCCCAGCATTTT
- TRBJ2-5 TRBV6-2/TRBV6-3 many CASSYSTGRRQETQYF TGTGCCAGCAGTTACTCCACAGGGAGGAGGCAAGAGACCCAGTACTTC
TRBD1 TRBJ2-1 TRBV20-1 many CSARTGGFRHNEQFF TGCAGTGCGAGGACAGGGGGCTTCAGACACAATGAGCAGTTCTTC
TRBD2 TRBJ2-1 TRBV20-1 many CSASSGTSGGNEQFF TGCAGTGCTAGTTCTGGGACTAGCGGGGGGAATGAGCAGTTCTTC